This T cell receptor (beta chain) emerged from a study of post-analysis software for immune sequencing data. Background on the study: Included courses were relapsing-remitting and secondary progressive multiple sclerosis; progressive-relapsing multiple sclerosis was also included. Study-wide results and caveats: When compared against controls, multiple sclerosis patients showed significantly lower normalized Chao1 diversity. TRBV5-6, TRBV5-1 and TRBV20-1 were among four or five TRBV segments more frequent in patients than controls. Co-batched samples clustered tightly together by F measure.

Remarks on this clonotype: Its antigen is undetermined.

Prepared TCR beta cDNA libraries contained unique molecular identifiers. MiXCR, applied by TCRdb to the PCR reads, yields one record per CDR3 protein. The table lists more than 450,000 distinct CDR3 sequences, roughly 34% of them singletons. Per germline, CDR1 DFQATT and CDR2 SNEGSKA (reference sequence). This CDR3 contains 14 residues. Trimming pared 6 bases from V and 4 bases from J, leaving 16 bases between. This sequence was found in a girl between 2 and 17 years old with multiple sclerosis. The chain recombines TRBV20-1 with TRBJ1-3; unclear D gene. Source material: blood. This CDR3 reads CSAREEGFGNTIYF. The CDR3 nucleotides read TGCAGTGCCCGTGAAGAGGGATTCGGAAACACCATATATTTT.